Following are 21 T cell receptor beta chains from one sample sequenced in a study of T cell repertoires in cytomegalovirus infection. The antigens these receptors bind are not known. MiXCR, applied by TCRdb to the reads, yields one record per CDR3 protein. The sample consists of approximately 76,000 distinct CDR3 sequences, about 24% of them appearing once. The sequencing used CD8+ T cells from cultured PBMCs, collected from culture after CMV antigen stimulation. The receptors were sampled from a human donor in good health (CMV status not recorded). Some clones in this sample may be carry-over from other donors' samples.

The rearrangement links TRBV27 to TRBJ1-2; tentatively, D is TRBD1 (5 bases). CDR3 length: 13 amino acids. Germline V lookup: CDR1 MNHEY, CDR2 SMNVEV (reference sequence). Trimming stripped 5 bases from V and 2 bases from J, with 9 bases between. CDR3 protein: CASSQGYNYGYTF. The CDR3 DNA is TGTGCCAGCAGTCAGGGTTACAACTATGGCTACACCTTC.

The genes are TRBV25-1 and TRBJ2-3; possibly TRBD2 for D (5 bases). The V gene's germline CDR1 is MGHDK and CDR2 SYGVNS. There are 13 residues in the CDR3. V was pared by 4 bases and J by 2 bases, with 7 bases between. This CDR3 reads CASSVLVTDTQYF. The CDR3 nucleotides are TGTGCCAGCAGTGTACTAGTCACAGATACGCAGTATTTT.

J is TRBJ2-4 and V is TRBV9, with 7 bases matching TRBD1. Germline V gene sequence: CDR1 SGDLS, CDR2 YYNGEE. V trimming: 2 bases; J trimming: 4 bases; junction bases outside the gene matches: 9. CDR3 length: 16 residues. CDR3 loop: CASSVNSGTEKNIQYF. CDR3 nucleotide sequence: TGTGCCAGCAGCGTTAACTCCGGGACAGAAAAAAACATTCAGTACTTC.

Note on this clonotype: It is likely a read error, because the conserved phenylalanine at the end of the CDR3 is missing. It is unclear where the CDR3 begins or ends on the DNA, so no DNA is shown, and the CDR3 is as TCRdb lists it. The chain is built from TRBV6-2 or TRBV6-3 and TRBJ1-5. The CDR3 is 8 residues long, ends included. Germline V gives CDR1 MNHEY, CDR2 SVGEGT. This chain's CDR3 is CASRSKYS.

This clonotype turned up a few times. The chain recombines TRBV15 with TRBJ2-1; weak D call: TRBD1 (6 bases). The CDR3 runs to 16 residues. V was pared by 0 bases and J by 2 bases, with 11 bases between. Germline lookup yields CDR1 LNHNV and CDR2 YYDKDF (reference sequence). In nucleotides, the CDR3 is TGTGCCACCAGCAGAGATCTAAGGGACACCTACAATGAGCAGTTCTTC. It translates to CATSRDLRDTYNEQFF.

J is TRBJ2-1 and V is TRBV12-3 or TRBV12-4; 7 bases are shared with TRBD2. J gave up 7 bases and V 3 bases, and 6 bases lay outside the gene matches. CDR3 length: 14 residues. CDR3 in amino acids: CASSFAGARNEQFF. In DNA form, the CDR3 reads TGTGCCAGCAGTTTCGCGGGAGCGAGGAATGAGCAGTTCTTC.

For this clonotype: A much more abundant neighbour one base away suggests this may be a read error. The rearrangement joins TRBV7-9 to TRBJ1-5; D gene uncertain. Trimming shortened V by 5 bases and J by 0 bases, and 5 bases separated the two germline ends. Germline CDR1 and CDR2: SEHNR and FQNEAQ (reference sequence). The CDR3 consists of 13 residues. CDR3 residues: CASSVNSNQPQHF. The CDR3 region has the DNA TGTGCCAGCAGCGTAAATAGCAATCAGCCCCAGCATTTT.

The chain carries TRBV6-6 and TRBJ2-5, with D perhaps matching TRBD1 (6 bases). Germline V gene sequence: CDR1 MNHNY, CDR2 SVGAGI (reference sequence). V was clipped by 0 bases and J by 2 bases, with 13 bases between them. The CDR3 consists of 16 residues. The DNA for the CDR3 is TGTGCCAGCAGTTACTCGATCGGGCAGGGGCAAGAGACCCAGTACTTC. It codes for CASSYSIGQGQETQYF.

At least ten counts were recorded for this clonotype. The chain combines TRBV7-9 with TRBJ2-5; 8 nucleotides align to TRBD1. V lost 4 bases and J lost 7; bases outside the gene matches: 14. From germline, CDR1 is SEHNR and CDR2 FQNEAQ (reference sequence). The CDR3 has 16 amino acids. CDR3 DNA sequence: TGTGCCAGCAGCTCCCTAGCAGGGACAGGTGAAAGGACCCAGTACTTC. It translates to CASSSLAGTGERTQYF. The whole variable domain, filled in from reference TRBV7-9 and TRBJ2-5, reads DTGVSQNPRHKITKRGQNVTFRCDPISEHNRLYWYRQTLGQGPEFLTYFQNEAQLEKSRLLSDRFSAERPKGSFSTLEIQRTEQGDSAMYLCASSSLAGTGERTQYFGPGTRLLVL.

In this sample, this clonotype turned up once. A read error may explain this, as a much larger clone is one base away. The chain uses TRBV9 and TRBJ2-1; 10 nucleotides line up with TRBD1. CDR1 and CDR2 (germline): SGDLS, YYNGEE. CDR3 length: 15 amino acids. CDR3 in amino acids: CASSVAGTGDNVQFF. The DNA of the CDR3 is TGTGCCAGCAGCGTAGCAGGGACAGGGGACAATGTGCAGTTCTTC. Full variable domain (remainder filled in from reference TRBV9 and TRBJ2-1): DSGVTQTPKHLITATGQRVTLRCSPRSGDLSVYWYQQSLDQGLQFLIQYYNGEERAKGNILERFSAQQFPDLHSELNLSSLELGDSALYFCASSVAGTGDNVQFFGPGTRLTVL.

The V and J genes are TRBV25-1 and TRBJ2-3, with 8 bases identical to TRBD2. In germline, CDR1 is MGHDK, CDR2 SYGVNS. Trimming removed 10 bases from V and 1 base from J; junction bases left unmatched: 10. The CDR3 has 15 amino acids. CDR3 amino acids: CANKKAGGGTDTQYF. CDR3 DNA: TGTGCCAACAAGAAGGCGGGGGGTGGCACAGATACGCAGTATTTT.

In DNA form, the CDR3 reads TGTGCCAGCAGTTTAGGGCACACAGATACGCAGTATTTT. Translated, it gives CASSLGHTDTQYF. The chain has TRBV12-3 or TRBV12-4 and TRBJ2-3, with D hard to call. V lost 1 base to trimming and J lost 2 bases, with 4 bases between them. The CDR3 is 13 residues long.

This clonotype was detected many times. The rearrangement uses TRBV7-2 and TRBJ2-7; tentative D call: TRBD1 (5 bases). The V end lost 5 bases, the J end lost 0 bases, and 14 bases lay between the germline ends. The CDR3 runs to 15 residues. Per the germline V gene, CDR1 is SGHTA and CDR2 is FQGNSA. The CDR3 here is CASSPVGHHSYEQYF. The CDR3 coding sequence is TGTGCCAGCAGCCCGGTAGGACACCACTCCTACGAGCAGTACTTC.

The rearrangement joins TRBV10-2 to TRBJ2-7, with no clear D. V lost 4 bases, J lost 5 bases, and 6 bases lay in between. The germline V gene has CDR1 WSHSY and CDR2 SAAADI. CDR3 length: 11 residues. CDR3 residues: CASSVYNEQYF. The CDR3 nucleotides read TGCGCCAGCAGTGTTTATAACGAGCAGTACTTC.

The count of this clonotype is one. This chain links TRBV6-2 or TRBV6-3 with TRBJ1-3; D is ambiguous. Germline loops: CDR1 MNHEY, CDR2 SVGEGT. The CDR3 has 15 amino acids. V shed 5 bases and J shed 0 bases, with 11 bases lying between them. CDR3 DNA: TGTGCCAGCAGTCGTCCCTGGAACTCTGGAAACACCATATATTTT. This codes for CASSRPWNSGNTIYF.

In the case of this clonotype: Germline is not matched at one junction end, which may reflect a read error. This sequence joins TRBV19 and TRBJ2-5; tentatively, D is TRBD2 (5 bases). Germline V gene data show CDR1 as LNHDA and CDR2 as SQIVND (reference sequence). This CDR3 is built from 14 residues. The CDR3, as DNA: TGTGCCAGTAATATAACGGGGTACCAAGAGACCCAGTACTTC. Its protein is CASNITGYQETQYF. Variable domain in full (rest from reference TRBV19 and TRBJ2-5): DGGITQSPKYLFRKEGQNVTLSCEQNLNHDAMYWYRQDPGQGLRLIYYSQIVNDFQKGDIAEGYSVSREKKESFPLTVTSAQKNPTAFYLCASNITGYQETQYFGPGTRLLVL.

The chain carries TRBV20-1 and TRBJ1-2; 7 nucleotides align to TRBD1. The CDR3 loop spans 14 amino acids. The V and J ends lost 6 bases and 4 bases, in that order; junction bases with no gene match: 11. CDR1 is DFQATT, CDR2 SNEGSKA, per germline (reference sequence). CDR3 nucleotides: TGCAGTGCCCCGACCCGGACAGGCCCCTATGGCTACACCTTC. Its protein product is CSAPTRTGPYGYTF.

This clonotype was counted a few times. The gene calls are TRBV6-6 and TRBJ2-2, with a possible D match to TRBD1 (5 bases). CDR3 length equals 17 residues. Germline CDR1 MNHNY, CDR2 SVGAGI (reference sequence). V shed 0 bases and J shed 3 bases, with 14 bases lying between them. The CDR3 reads CASSYSRAGKDTGELFF. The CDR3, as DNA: TGTGCCAGCAGTTACTCTCGGGCAGGGAAGGACACCGGGGAGCTGTTTTTT.

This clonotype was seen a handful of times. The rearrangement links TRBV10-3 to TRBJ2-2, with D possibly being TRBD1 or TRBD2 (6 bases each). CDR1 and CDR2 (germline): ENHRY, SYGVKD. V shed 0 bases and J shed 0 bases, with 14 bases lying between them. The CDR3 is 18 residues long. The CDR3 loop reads CAISESSPGASNTGELFF. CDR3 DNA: TGTGCCATCAGTGAGTCTTCACCGGGGGCCTCGAACACCGGGGAGCTGTTTTTT.

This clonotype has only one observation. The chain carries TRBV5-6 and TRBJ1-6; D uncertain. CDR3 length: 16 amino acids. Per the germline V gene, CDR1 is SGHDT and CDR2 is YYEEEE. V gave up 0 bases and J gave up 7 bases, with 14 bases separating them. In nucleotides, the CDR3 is TGTGCCAGCAGCTTGGCCTCCGGGTTTGAGAATTCACCCCTCCACTTT. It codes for CASSLASGFENSPLHF.

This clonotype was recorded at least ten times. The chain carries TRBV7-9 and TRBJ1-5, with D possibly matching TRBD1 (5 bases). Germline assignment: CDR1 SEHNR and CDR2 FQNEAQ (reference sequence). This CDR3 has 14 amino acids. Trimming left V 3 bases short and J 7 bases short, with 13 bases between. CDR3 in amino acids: CASSFPGSGQPQHF. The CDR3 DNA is TGTGCCAGCAGCTTTCCAGGGTCAGGCCAGCCCCAGCATTTT.